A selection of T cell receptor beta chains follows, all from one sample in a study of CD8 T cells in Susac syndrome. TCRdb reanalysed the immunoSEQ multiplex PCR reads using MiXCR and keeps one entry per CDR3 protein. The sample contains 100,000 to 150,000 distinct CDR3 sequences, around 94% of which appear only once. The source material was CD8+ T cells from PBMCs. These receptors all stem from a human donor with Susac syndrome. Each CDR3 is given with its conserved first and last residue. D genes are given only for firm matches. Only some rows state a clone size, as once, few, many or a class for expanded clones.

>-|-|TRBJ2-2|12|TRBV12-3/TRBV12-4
TGTGCCAGCAGTCCCCGAGTCGGGGAGCTGTTTTTT
CASSPRVGELFF
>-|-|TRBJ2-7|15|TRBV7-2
TGTGCCAGCAGCTTAGTAGGGTATTTGTCCTACGAGCAGTACTTC
CASSLVGYLSYEQYF
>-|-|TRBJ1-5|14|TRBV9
TGTGCCAGCGGAGTGGGGGAAAGCAATCAGCCCCAGCATTTT
CASGVGESNQPQHF
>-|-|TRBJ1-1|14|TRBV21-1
TGTGCCAGCAGCACGCCCGGACAGGGGGCGGCAGCTTTCTTT
CASSTPGQGAAAFF
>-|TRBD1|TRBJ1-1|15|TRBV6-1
TGTGCCAGCAGTCTTCGACAGGGGGAGGGTACTGAAGCTTTCTTT
CASSLRQGEGTEAFF
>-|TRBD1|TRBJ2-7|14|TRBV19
TGTGCCAGTAGTAGTCCCGGGACAGTCTACGAGCAGTACTTC
CASSSPGTVYEQYF
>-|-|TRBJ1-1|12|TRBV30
TGTGCCTGGACAGGGCTGAACACTGAAGCTTTCTTT
CAWTGLNTEAFF
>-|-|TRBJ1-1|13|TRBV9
TGTGCCAGCAGCGAGGGGGTGAACACTGAAGCTTTCTTT
CASSEGVNTEAFF
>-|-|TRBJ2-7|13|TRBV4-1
TGCGCCAGCAGCCAAGACCTAACCTACGAGCAGTACTTC
CASSQDLTYEQYF
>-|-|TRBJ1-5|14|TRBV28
TGTGCCAGCAGTTTAACGGTTAGCAATCAGCCCCAGCATTTT
CASSLTVSNQPQHF
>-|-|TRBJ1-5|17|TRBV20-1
TGCAGTGCTAGAGATCGGGCAGGGGCCTATAGCAATCAGCCCCAGCATTTT
CSARDRAGAYSNQPQHF
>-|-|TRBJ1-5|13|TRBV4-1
TGCGCCAGCAGCTATGACATGGGTCAGCCCCAGCATTTT
CASSYDMGQPQHF
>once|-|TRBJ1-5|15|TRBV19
TGTGCCAGTAGGAGGGAGAGGGCGAGCAATCAGCCCCAGCATTTT
CASRRERASNQPQHF
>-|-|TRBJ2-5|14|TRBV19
TGTGCCAGTAGCGTGGGGCTGGTACAAGAGACCCAGTACTTC
CASSVGLVQETQYF
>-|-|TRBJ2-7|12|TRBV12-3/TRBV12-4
TGTGCCAGCACCGCCTCCGGATACGAGCAGTACTTC
CASTASGYEQYF
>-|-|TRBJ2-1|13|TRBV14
TGTGCCAGCATGCCAAGCGAAGGGAATGAGCAGTTCTTC
CASMPSEGNEQFF
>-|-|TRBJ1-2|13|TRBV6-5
TGTGCCAGCAGTTACATGGACAGCTATGGCTACACCTTC
CASSYMDSYGYTF
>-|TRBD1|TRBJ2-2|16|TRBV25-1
TGTGCCAGCAGTCATGTTACAGGGGCTGGAACCGGGGAGCTGTTTTTT
CASSHVTGAGTGELFF
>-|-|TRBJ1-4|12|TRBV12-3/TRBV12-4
TGTGCCAGCGGGGGCGGGGGCGAAAAACTGTTTTTT
CASGGGGEKLFF
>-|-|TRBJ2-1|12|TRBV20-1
TGCAGTGCTAGGTTTCAGGGTGGTGAGCAGTTCTTC
CSARFQGGEQFF
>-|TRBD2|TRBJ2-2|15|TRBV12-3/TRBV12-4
TGTGCCAGCAGCCCCGGGACTAGCGACACCGGGGAGCTGTTTTTT
CASSPGTSDTGELFF
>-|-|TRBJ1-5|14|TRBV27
TGTGCCAGCAGTCGGGGACCTTCGGATCAGCCCCAGCATTTT
CASSRGPSDQPQHF
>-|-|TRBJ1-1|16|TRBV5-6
TGTGCCAGCAGCTTGTGGGGGGACAACATGAACACTGAAGCTTTCTTT
CASSLWGDNMNTEAFF
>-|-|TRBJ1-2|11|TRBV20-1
TGCAGCGCCGGACAGAACTATGGCTACACCTTC
CSAGQNYGYTF
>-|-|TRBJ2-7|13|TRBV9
TGTGCCAGCAGCGTAGGTCAGGGCCACGAGCAGTACTTC
CASSVGQGHEQYF
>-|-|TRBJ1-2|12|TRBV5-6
TGTGCCAGCAGCTTGTTAGGGAGAGGCTACACCTTC
CASSLLGRGYTF
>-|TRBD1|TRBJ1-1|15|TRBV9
TGTGCCAGCAGCGGACAGGGCCCGCGACACTCTGAAGCTTTCTTT
CASSGQGPRHSEAFF
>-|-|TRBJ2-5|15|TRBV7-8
TGTGCCAGCAGCTTACAACTCCAGTACCAAGAGACCCAGTACTTC
CASSLQLQYQETQYF
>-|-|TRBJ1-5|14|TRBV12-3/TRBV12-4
TGTGCCAGCAGTTTTTCACCGATTAATCAGCCCCAGCATTTT
CASSFSPINQPQHF
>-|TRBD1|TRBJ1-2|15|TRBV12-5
TGTGCTAGTGGTTACGACCCTGGGACAGAGTATGGCTACACCTTC
CASGYDPGTEYGYTF
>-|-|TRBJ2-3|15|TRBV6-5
TGTGCCAGCAGTTACTCAGGTTACGGCGCAGATACGCAGTATTTT
CASSYSGYGADTQYF
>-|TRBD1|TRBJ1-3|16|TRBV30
TGTGCCTGCCAAGCGCCCGACAGGGCAGCTGGAAACACCATATATTTT
CACQAPDRAAGNTIYF
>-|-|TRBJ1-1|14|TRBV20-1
TGCAGTGCTAGAGACTACGATAGGGCTACTGAAGCTTTCTTT
CSARDYDRATEAFF
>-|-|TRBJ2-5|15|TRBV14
TGTGCCAGCAGCCACCCCGGGCCGGGGCAAGAGACCCAGTACTTC
CASSHPGPGQETQYF
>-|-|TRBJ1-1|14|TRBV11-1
TGTGCCAGCAGCTTAGATGTCACCGGGTACGGCGCTTTCTTT
CASSLDVTGYGAFF
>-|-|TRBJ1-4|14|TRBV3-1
TGTGCCAGCAGCCCGAGGTCACTTAATGAAAAACTGTTTTTT
CASSPRSLNEKLFF
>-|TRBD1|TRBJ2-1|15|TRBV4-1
TGCGCCAGCAGCGGGGACAGCCGCTCCTACAATGAGCAGTTCTTC
CASSGDSRSYNEQFF
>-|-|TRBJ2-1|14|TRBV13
TGTGCCAGCAGCTTAAACAGGGATGACAATGAGCAGTTCTTC
CASSLNRDDNEQFF
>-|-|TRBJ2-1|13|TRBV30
TGTGCCTGGAGTGTTGGGGCAATTTGGGAGCAGTTCTTC
CAWSVGAIWEQFF
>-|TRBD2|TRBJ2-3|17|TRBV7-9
TGTGCCAGCAGCTTAGCGGTGAGCGGGAGTGGCGCAGATACGCAGTATTTT
CASSLAVSGSGADTQYF
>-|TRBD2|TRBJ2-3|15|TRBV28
TGTGCCAGCAGTTTATTATCGGGGGGGTCGGATACGCAGTATTTT
CASSLLSGGSDTQYF